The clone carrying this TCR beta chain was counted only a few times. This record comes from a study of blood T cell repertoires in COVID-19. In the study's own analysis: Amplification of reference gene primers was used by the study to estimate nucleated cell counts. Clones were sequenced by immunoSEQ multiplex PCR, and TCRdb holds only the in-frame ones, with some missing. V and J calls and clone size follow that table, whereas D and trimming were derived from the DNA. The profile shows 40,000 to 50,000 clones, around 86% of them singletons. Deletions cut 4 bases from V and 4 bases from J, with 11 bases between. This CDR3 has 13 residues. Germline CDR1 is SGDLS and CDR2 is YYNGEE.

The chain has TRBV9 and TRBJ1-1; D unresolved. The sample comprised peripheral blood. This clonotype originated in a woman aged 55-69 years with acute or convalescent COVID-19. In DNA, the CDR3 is TGTGCCAGCAGCAATTGGGCGGGCACTGAAGCTTTCTTT. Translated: CASSNWAGTEAFF.